A single sample gave rise to the 10 T cell receptor beta chains below, sequenced in a study of T-cell reconstitution after alpha-beta-depleted transplantation in children. A library of TCRbeta sequences, prepared with unique molecular identifiers, was generated. TCRdb fed the PCR reads into MiXCR, producing one record per CDR3 protein. This sample yields 200,000 to 250,000 distinct CDR3 sequences, of which 12% are seen a single time; around 3% belongs to the top ten. The source material was PBMCs from the stem cell graft donor, sampled from the stem cell graft. Receptors were obtained from a human donor who donated a stem cell graft to a child with acute lymphoblastic leukemia.

This clonotype was seen more than once but under ten times. The V and J genes are TRBV10-3 and TRBJ2-1; TRBD1 matches 8 bases. The CDR3 spans 17 residues. V gave up 4 bases and J gave up 2 bases; unmatched junction bases: 10. Germline CDR1 ENHRY, CDR2 SYGVKD. The CDR3 bases are TGTGCCATCAGTGTGGGACAGGCCCAGCAAACCTACAATGAGCAGTTCTTC. Amino acids: CAISVGQAQQTYNEQFF.

This chain joins TRBV6-1 and TRBJ1-2; 9 nucleotides align to TRBD1. Trimming cost V 4 bases and J 0 bases; bases outside gene matches: 3. This CDR3 has 15 residues. The germline CDR1 and CDR2 sequences are MNHNS and SASEGT. This CDR3 is CASSAGQGTNYGYTF. The CDR3 bases are TGTGCCAGCAGTGCGGGACAGGGCACTAACTATGGCTACACCTTC.

This clonotype was recorded at least ten times. V is TRBV6-2 or TRBV6-3 and J is TRBJ2-3; tentatively, D is TRBD1 (5 bases). Trimming shortened V by 6 bases and J by 5 bases, and 21 bases separated the two germline ends. The CDR3 has 16 residues. Germline-derived CDR1 and CDR2 are MNHEY and SVGEGT. DNA for the CDR3: TGTGCCAGCAGCCAGTCCGACAGTTTGGGTGAAGATACGCAGTATTTT. Translation: CASSQSDSLGEDTQYF.

This clonotype came up a few times. The V and J genes are TRBV5-1 and TRBJ2-3; 12 bases line up with TRBD1. The germline V gene has CDR1 SGHRS and CDR2 YFSETQ. V gave up 2 bases and J gave up 0 bases; unmatched junction bases: 22. CDR3 length: 23 amino acids. The CDR3 is CASSFSRDRGRLYPLDSTDTQYF. In DNA, the CDR3 is TGCGCCAGCAGCTTCAGCCGGGACAGGGGGCGGTTGTACCCCCTAGATAGCACAGATACGCAGTATTTT.

This clonotype was observed many times. The rearrangement links TRBV4-3 to TRBJ1-3, with 8 bases that match TRBD1. Germline V gene sequence: CDR1 LGHNA, CDR2 YSLEER. The CDR3 consists of 16 residues. Unmatched junction bases numbered 3, after V lost 0 bases and J lost 2 bases. As DNA, the CDR3 is TGCGCCAGCAGCCAAGATCGGACAGGGACTGGAAACACCATATATTTT. Amino acid sequence: CASSQDRTGTGNTIYF.

The sample holds many counts of this clonotype. The rearrangement uses TRBV5-1 and TRBJ2-7, with 10 bases lining up with TRBD2. Germline V gene data show CDR1 as SGHRS and CDR2 as YFSETQ. V lost 1 base to trimming and J lost 2 bases; unmatched junction nucleotides: 3. CDR3 length: 15 residues. The CDR3 region is CASSLTSGTTYEQYF. The CDR3 nucleotides are TGCGCCAGCAGCTTGACTAGCGGGACGACCTACGAGCAGTACTTC. Full variable domain (remainder filled in from reference TRBV5-1 and TRBJ2-7): KAGVTQTPRYLIKTRGQQVTLSCSPISGHRSVSWYQQTPGQGLQFLFEYFSETQRNKGNFPGRFSGRQFSNSRSEMNVSTLELGDSALYLCASSLTSGTTYEQYFGPGTRLTVT.

This clonotype was counted only a few times. The chain couples TRBV14 to TRBJ1-2; no firm D call. This CDR3 spans 15 amino acids. CDR1 is SGHDN, CDR2 FVKESK, per germline. V was cut by 6 bases and J by 2 bases, with 16 bases left in between. For the CDR3, the DNA is TGTGCCAGCAGTCCTTCTCGGACGGCGAACTATGGCTACACCTTC. This sequence encodes CASSPSRTANYGYTF.

This chain uses TRBV6-2 or TRBV6-3 with TRBJ1-1; no definite D call. V was pared by 5 bases and J by 5 bases, with 12 bases between. This CDR3 is built from 13 residues. Germline V gene lookup returns CDR1 MNHEY and CDR2 SVGEGT. This chain's CDR3 is CASSAVIRTEAFF. CDR3 DNA sequence: TGTGCCAGCAGTGCAGTAATTCGTACTGAAGCTTTCTTT.

This clonotype has ten or more counts. The V call is TRBV6-1, the J call TRBJ2-7; the match to TRBD1 covers 8 bases. The CDR3 is 15 amino acids. Trimming cost V 1 base and J 3 bases; bases outside gene matches: 5. The V gene's germline CDR1 is MNHNS and CDR2 SASEGT. DNA for the CDR3: TGTGCCAGCAGTGAAGACAGGGGGGTAGGCTACGAGCAGTACTTC. Amino acid sequence: CASSEDRGVGYEQYF.

This clonotype was seen ten or more times. A junction boundary mismatches the germline segment, possibly from a read error. The chain has TRBV7-7 and TRBJ2-2; D is unresolved. Germline CDR1 is SSHAT and CDR2 is FNYEAQ (reference sequence). This CDR3 spans 15 amino acids. CDR3 sequence (DNA): TGTGCTAGCAGCTTAGACTCTGGGGACACCGGGGAGCTGTTTTTT. Its translation is CASSLDSGDTGELFF.